This T cell receptor (beta chain) was profiled in a study of blood T cell repertoires in COVID-19. Measured with immunoSEQ multiplex PCR; TCRdb has only the in-frame clones, and not every one. The sample lists 150,000 to 200,000 clones; around nine tenths were seen once. The V and J ends lost 6 bases and 1 base respectively, with 12 bases between them. This CDR3 region has 14 residues. Germline values: CDR1 SNHLY, CDR2 FYNNEI. The sequenced sample consisted of peripheral blood. This receptor was identified in a man between 65 and 85 years old with acute or convalescent COVID-19. The rearrangement uses TRBV2 and TRBJ1-1, with a weak D call TRBD1 (6 bases). The CDR3: CASSVLTGNTEAFF. The CDR3 DNA reads as TGTGCCAGCAGCGTACTGACAGGGAACACTGAAGCTTTCTTT.